Shown below are 15 T cell receptor beta chains from a single sample sequenced in a study of beta chain features in type 1 diabetes. Study-level findings and limits: TCRB CDR3s were moderately but significantly shorter in Type 1 diabetes patients in all four CD4+ subsets.

The antigens for these receptors are not known. TCRB transcripts that were expressed got sequenced, as all of the isolated RNA had been reverse transcribed. Libraries were prepared by immunoSEQ multiplex PCR; TCRdb keeps only in-frame clonotypes and omits some of them. The table lists fewer than 400,000 clones, around 8.5% of them singletons. Sequencing input: central memory CD4+ T cells from blood. Receptors were obtained from a man aged 25-45 years with type 1 diabetes.

This clone has only a few counts. The V call is TRBV6-5, the J call TRBJ2-1; 7 positions agree with TRBD2. J gave up 14 bases and V 2 bases, and 6 bases lay outside the gene matches. This CDR3 has 12 residues. The germline V gene encodes CDR1 MNHEY and CDR2 SVGAGI. CDR3 nucleotides: TGTGCCAGCAGTTACGTGCGGACTAGGAAGTTCTTC. Protein sequence: CASSYVRTRKFF.

This clone came up a few times. The genes are TRBV7-2 and TRBJ1-6, with TRBD1 matching over 9 bases. The CDR3 has 17 amino acids. V lost 5 bases, J lost 4 bases, and 9 bases stayed unmatched. Germline lookup yields CDR1 SGHTA and CDR2 FQGNSA. CDR3 protein: CASSPRDRADYNSPLHF. CDR3 nucleotides: TGTGCCAGCAGCCCCCGGGACAGGGCAGATTATAATTCACCCCTCCACTTT.

This clone was counted a few times. The V and J genes are TRBV7-2 and TRBJ2-7, with D uncertain. The V gene lost 0 bases and the J gene lost 1 base, with 10 bases spanning the gap. The germline gives CDR1 SGHTA, CDR2 FQGNSA. This CDR3 region has 15 residues. The CDR3 DNA follows: TGTGCCAGCAGCTTAGCCTTCAGGACGTCCTACGAGCAGTACTTC. It encodes CASSLAFRTSYEQYF. The full variable domain, rest sourced from reference TRBV7-2 and TRBJ2-7, is GAGVSQSPSNKVTEKGKDVELRCDPISGHTALYWYRQSLGQGLEFLIYFQGNSAPDKSGLPSDRFSAERTGGSVSTLTIQRTQQEDSAVYLCASSLAFRTSYEQYFGPGTRLTVT.

In its sample, this clone was seen a few times. The J gene is TRBJ2-1, the V gene TRBV30; 9 nucleotides match TRBD1. The CDR3 is 13 residues long. Losses at the gene ends were 4 bases for V and 5 bases for J; bases not matched to a gene: 3. Germline V gene sequence: CDR1 GTSNPN, CDR2 SVGIG (reference sequence). The CDR3 coding sequence is TGTGCCTGGAACAGGGGGCTCGACAATGAGCAGTTCTTC. Its protein is CAWNRGLDNEQFF.

The chain carries TRBV6-5 and TRBJ2-7; 12 nucleotides match TRBD1. The V gene's germline CDR1 is MNHEY and CDR2 SVGAGI. The CDR3 is 14 residues long. With V trimmed by 7 bases and J by 7 bases, 8 bases remained unmatched. The CDR3 nucleotides are TGTGCCAGCACTTCGGGACAGGGGGCGGGTGAGCAGTACTTC. Its protein product is CASTSGQGAGEQYF.

For the CDR3, the DNA is TGTGCCAGCAGCTTAGCAATCAGCAACGTTCATCAGCCCCAGCATTTT. Translation: CASSLAISNVHQPQHF. V gene TRBV7-8 combines with J gene TRBJ1-5; D unclear. The CDR3 totals 16 residues. The V gene lost 0 bases and the J gene lost 5 bases, with 14 bases spanning the gap. The germline V gene has CDR1 SGHVS and CDR2 FQNEAQ.

This clone was recorded only once. This chain links TRBV7-2 with TRBJ2-7, with 12 bases matching TRBD2. V trimming: 2 bases; J trimming: 0 bases; junction bases outside the gene matches: 2. The CDR3 is 16 residues long. Germline assignment: CDR1 SGHTA and CDR2 FQGNSA. CDR3 loop: CASSLTSGGSSYEQYF. CDR3 in DNA: TGTGCCAGCAGCTTAACTAGCGGGGGGAGCTCCTACGAGCAGTACTTC.

In its sample, this clone was seen a few times. The chain has TRBV6-5 and TRBJ2-7; no reliable D call. The CDR3 consists of 14 residues. V lost 0 bases, J lost 3 bases, and 9 bases lay in between. Germline CDR1 is MNHEY and CDR2 is SVGAGI. This chain's CDR3 is CASSYSRNNYEQYF. The DNA for the CDR3 is TGTGCCAGCAGTTACTCGCGAAACAACTACGAGCAGTACTTC.

The chain combines TRBV5-6 with TRBJ2-4, with TRBD2 matching 9 bases. This CDR3 has 16 amino acids. Looked up from germline, CDR1 is SGHDT and CDR2 is YYEEEE. V gave up 1 base and J gave up 3 bases; unmatched junction bases: 5. This chain's CDR3 is CASSLIAGAGKNIQYF. In DNA, the CDR3 is TGTGCCAGCAGCTTGATAGCGGGGGCGGGCAAAAACATTCAGTACTTC.

This clone turned up a few times. The V and J genes are TRBV9 and TRBJ2-1; 7 nucleotides align to TRBD1. This CDR3 contains 16 residues. Germline V gives CDR1 SGDLS, CDR2 YYNGEE. V shed 3 bases, J shed 0 bases, and the junction held 6 bases outside the gene matches. CDR3 nucleotides: TGTGCCAGCAGCGCGACAGGGTCAGGCTCCTACAATGAGCAGTTCTTC. It codes for CASSATGSGSYNEQFF.

This clone was seen more than once but under ten times. This sequence joins TRBV7-2 and TRBJ2-7, with 9 positions matching TRBD1. Germline V lookup: CDR1 SGHTA, CDR2 FQGNSA. The CDR3 covers 14 residues. Trimming at V came to 2 bases and at J to 6 bases, leaving 5 bases not matched to a gene. CDR3 DNA: TGTGCCAGCAGCTTACAGGGACAGGGCATCGAGCAGTACTTC. It specifies CASSLQGQGIEQYF.

This clone occurred a few times. The rearrangement uses TRBV7-2 and TRBJ2-7; TRBD1 might be the D (6 bases). The CDR3 is 14 residues long. Deletions cut 5 bases from V and 7 bases from J, with 18 bases between. Germline V lookup: CDR1 SGHTA, CDR2 FQGNSA. CDR3 loop: CASSPRQGTGEQYF. CDR3 nucleotide sequence: TGTGCCAGCAGCCCTCGTCAGGGGACGGGGGAGCAGTACTTC.

This clone was seen ten or more times. This chain connects TRBV11-2 to TRBJ2-3, with D perhaps matching TRBD1 (5 bases). The CDR3 contains 15 residues. The V end was cut by 1 base, the J end by 4 bases, with 12 bases between. Germline CDR1 is SGHAT and CDR2 is FQNNGV. Here the CDR3 reads CASSLAGFGADTQYF. The CDR3 bases are TGTGCCAGCAGCTTAGCAGGGTTTGGGGCAGATACGCAGTATTTT.

This clone came up a few times. V usage is TRBV13 and J usage is TRBJ2-1; TRBD2 matches at 9 bases. The CDR3 extends over 15 amino acids. Germline assignment: CDR1 PRHDT and CDR2 FYEKMQ (reference sequence). J was trimmed by 8 bases and V by 3 bases; bases with no gene match: 8. CDR3 in amino acids: CASSFGLASADEQFF. The CDR3 bases are TGTGCCAGCAGCTTCGGACTAGCGAGTGCGGATGAGCAGTTCTTC.

At least ten counts were recorded for this clone. V gene TRBV21-1 combines with J gene TRBJ1-1. TRBV21-1 is listed as a pseudogene. The CDR3 runs 14 residues. The CDR3 DNA sequence: TGTGCCAGCAGCAGTCCTGTGGGGGACACTGAAGCTTTCTTT. Amino acids: CASSSPVGDTEAFF.